This TCR beta chain originates from a study of T-cell reconstitution after alpha-beta-depleted transplantation in children. In its sample, this clonotype was seen many times. Germline lookup yields CDR1 KGHDR and CDR2 SFDVKD. V lost 9 bases and J lost 4, with 9 bases in between. This CDR3 has 11 amino acids. Researchers prepared the TCRbeta library using unique molecular identifiers, the study reports. MiXCR was run by TCRdb on the PCR reads, yielding one entry per CDR3 protein. The sample includes hundreds of thousands of distinct CDR3 sequences, 8% to 11% of them seen just once. V usage is TRBV24-1 and J usage is TRBJ2-7; no firm D call. The source is a human donor who donated a stem cell graft to a child with acute myeloid leukemia. The sample consisted of PBMCs from the stem cell graft donor, taken from the stem cell graft. CDR3 protein: CATGTEYEQYF. CDR3 DNA sequence: TGTGCCACCGGAACAGAATACGAGCAGTACTTC.